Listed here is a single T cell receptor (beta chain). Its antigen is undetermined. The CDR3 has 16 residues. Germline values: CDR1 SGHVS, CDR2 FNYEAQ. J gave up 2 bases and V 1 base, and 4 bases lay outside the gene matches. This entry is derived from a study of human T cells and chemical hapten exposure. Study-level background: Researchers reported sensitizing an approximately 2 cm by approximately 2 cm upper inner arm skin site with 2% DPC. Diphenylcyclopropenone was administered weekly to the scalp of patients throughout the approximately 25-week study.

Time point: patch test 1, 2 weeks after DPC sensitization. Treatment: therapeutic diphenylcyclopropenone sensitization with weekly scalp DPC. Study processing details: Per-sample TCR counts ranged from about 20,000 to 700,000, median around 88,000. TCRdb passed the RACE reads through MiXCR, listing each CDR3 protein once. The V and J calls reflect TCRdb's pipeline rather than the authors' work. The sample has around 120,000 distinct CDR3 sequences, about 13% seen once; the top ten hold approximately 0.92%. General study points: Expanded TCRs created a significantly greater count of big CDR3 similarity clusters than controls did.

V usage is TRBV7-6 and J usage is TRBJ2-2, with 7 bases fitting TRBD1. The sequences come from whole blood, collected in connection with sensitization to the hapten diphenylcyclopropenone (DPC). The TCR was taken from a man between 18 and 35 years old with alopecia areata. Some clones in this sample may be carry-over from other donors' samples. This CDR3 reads CASSLEGAANTGELFF. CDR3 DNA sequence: TGTGCCAGCAGCTTAGAGGGGGCCGCAAACACCGGGGAGCTGTTTTTT.